This TCR beta chain was profiled in a study of CD4 T cells in relation to SARS-CoV-2 and coronaviruses. Study-wide background: PBMCs were cultured with antigen for roughly nine days before TCR beta sequencing. Two subjects were Hispanic; patients were 8 males and a handful of females. Points from the study as a whole: The assay detects memory recall responses, not culture-primed primary responses.

The CDR3 runs 13 residues. V was cut by 0 bases and J by 6 bases, with 10 bases left in between. CDR1 and CDR2 from the germline V gene are SGHRS and YFSETQ. Roughly 100,000 naive or memory CD4+ cells were cultured with CEF peptides for under twelve days. This clone was found a few times. Its target is unknown. Data came from immunoSEQ multiplex PCR; TCRdb stores just in-frame clones and leaves some out. This sample yields 40,000 to 50,000 clones, of which over 75% are seen a single time; roughly 1.2% belongs to the top ten. This sequence was found in an adult with COVID-19. The sample comprised naive CD4+ T cells from PBMCs, cultured in vitro. Regarding subset: naive CD4+ T cells isolated by negative enrichment. The chain combines TRBV5-1 with TRBJ2-7; unclear D gene. Here the CDR3 reads CASSLGPLREQYF. The DNA of the CDR3 is TGCGCCAGCAGCTTGGGACCACTACGCGAGCAGTACTTC.